This entry describes one TCR beta chain. Around 2.1 micrograms of genomic DNA from cryopreserved PBMCs went into TCR beta libraries. This sample stems from a study of cytotoxic CD8 clonotypes in ibrutinib-treated CLL. This CDR3 contains 14 residues. The V end lost 4 bases, the J end lost 3 bases, and 12 bases lay between the germline ends. Germline-derived CDR1 and CDR2 are SGHRS and YFSETQ. TCRdb keeps only in-frame clones here, not all; method: immunoSEQ multiplex PCR. This table has a few hundred thousand clones, over 55% appearing once. The rearrangement joins TRBV5-1 to TRBJ2-3; tentative D call: TRBD1 (6 bases). Material: PBMCs, obtained after 36 months of ibrutinib treatment. This clonotype was obtained from a human donor with chronic lymphocytic leukemia. This CDR3 is CASSTQGNTDTQYF. The CDR3 DNA reads TGCGCCAGCAGCACCCAGGGGAATACAGATACGCAGTATTTT.